Given below is one TCR beta chain in context. Its antigen is unknown. Base-call qualities are not available, and no considerably larger clone is one nucleotide away. This entry is derived from a study of PD-1 blockade in classical Hodgkin lymphoma (TCRdb year 2020). In terms of the full investigation: Nivolumab dosing was 3 mg/kg intravenously every 2 weeks, continuing until either disease progression or unacceptable toxicity. The study used CyTOF and TCR beta sequencing to define a peripheral blood immune signature of response to PD-1 blockade in classical Hodgkin lymphoma. General study outcomes and caveats: A significant rise by C4D1 was seen in CD4+ but not CD8+ TCR diversity (p=0.0027 vs p=0.16), with the rise being most apparent in complete responders (p=0.02). Only a single clinical trial cohort was studied, and what caused the repertoire differences, possibly disease activity or prior therapy, remained undefined. Baseline diversity similar to that of newly diagnosed patients was observed in trial patients achieving complete response, whereas significantly lower diversity was observed in partial responders and progressors. Newly diagnosed patients were reported to have lower baseline TCR diversity than healthy donors, and relapsed/refractory patients were reported to have lower baseline TCR diversity still. Lower diversity was observed in patients in whom nivolumab was started less than 1 year after ASCT, and these patients were excluded from later analyses so that confounding by immune reconstitution would be avoided.

The CDR3 measures 18 amino acids from cysteine to phenylalanine. Just the 54-base CDR3 DNA is kept, in frame starting at base 1. Between the V and J ends, shortened by 0 bases and 1 base respectively, the junction contains 19 bases. Via the germline V gene, CDR1 is SGDLS and CDR2 YYNGEE. Genomic DNA was isolated using the Qiagen DNeasy kit from unsorted PBMCs as well as from negatively selected CD4+ and CD8+ fractions. TCR beta CDR3 regions were amplified by immunoSEQ multiplex PCR using primers annealing to V and J segments. A synthetic immune receptor repertoire was used to minimize amplification bias, and any residual bias was removed computationally once sequencing was done. The study's own analysis went as follows. Repertoire diversity was quantified as the Shannon entropy index using custom Python scripts. The unsorted, CD4+ and CD8+ repertoires were each analyzed separately, with the exception of combined analyses, where CD4+ and CD8+ sequences were merged in silico. Clonal expansion was defined as a frequency increase of at least 2-fold after treatment compared with C1D1, and clones undetected at baseline were assigned a pseudocount of 0.5. Clones with 0 or 1 copy at C1D1 were defined as singleton clones, while clones with 2 or more copies were defined as non-singleton clones. By matching protein sequences in sorted samples from the same patient, clones expanded in unsorted samples were annotated as CD4+, CD8+ or unknown. Diversity changes from C1D1 to C4D1 were tested in paired samples using Wilcoxon tests. Sourced from immuneACCESS, this table was stored by TCRdb with only in-frame sequences that have V and J called. A share of the clones is absent; for the studies checked, an unresolved V gene accounts for under half, and the remainder has no known explanation. V and J calls and clone size are copied from that table; D and trimming were computed from the DNA. Present in this sample are 4,000 or so clones, approximately 66% of which were seen just once. The biggest ten clones account for about 48% of the sample.

The sample's time point label, decoded: cycle 4 day 1 (C4D1), after five to seven weeks of nivolumab. Relapse after autologous stem cell transplantation had occurred in all trial patients, and cohorts A, B and C were distinguished by prior brentuximab vedotin exposure. A Miltenyi CD8+ T cell isolation kit was used for magnetic negative selection to purify CD8+ T cells from thawed PBMCs. The trial cohort comprised 60 or so patients with relapsed/refractory classical Hodgkin lymphoma whose best overall responses were complete response, partial response or progressive disease. In the multi-cohort phase II CheckMate 205 trial, trial patients received single-agent nivolumab. An independent review committee assessed best overall response by applying the 2007 International Working Group response criteria. PBMCs from the trial were collected at three points: immediately before nivolumab initiation (C1D1), and during therapy at cycle 2 day 1 and cycle 4 day 1. Peripheral blood was collected in 8 mL Vacutainer Cell Preparation Tubes, from which PBMCs were isolated by centrifugation and then cryopreserved. Purified CD4+ and CD8+ fractions were generated only in cases for which an additional PBMC sample was available. On LS columns in a quadroMACS separator, the magnetically labelled cells were depleted, and the flow-through was collected as the purified fraction.

The sequence was collected from a human donor with classical Hodgkin lymphoma. The V and J segments used are TRBV9 and TRBJ1-1; a confident D gene designation cannot be given. The sequences come from CD8+ T cells from blood, collected before the fourth cycle of nivolumab. The encoded CDR3 is CASSVASSVTWRNTEAFF. The bases read TGTGCCAGCAGCGTAGCCTCCTCAGTAACTTGGAGGAACACTGAAGCTTTCTTT.